This T cell receptor (beta chain) was retrieved from a study of T cells in Graves' hyperthyroidism and ophthalmopathy. Whole-study findings and limits: Blood also contained most expanded thyroid clonotypes above 0.001. In the analysis, a 13 V-J model separated ophthalmopathy from stable hyperthyroidism.

The CDR3 totals 15 residues. J lost 3 bases, V lost 11 bases, and 14 bases had no gene match. Germline values: CDR1 WSHSY, CDR2 SAAADI. A word on this clonotype: What it binds is unknown.

The study collected blood at first hyperthyroidism diagnosis, before any ophthalmopathy symptoms arose. Researchers took RNA transcripts and amplified the TCR beta CDR3 regions from them. The TCR CDR3 was amplified in a first-round RT-PCR using the HTBI primer set. TCRdb fed the multiplex PCR reads into MiXCR, producing one record per CDR3 protein. Of around 260,000 distinct CDR3 sequences in the sample, less than 30% are singletons; the top ten hold approximately 25%. The source of this sequence is a man aged 35 to 55 with Graves' hyperthyroidism that later progressed to Graves' ophthalmopathy. The sequenced sample consisted of blood. The J gene is TRBJ2-5, the V gene TRBV10-2; 8 bases map to TRBD1. CDR3: CAGIDPGQGEETQYF. The CDR3, as DNA: TGCGCCGGCATCGATCCCGGACAGGGTGAAGAGACCCAGTACTTC.